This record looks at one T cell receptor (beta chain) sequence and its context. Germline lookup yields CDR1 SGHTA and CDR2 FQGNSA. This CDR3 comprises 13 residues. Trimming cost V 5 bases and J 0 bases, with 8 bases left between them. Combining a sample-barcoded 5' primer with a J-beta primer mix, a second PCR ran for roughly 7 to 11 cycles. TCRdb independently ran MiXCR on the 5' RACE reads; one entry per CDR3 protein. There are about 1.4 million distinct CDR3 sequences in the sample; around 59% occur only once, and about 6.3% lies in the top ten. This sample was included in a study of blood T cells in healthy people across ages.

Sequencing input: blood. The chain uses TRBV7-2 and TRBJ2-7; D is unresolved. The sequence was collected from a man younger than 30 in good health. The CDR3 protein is CASSTISSYEQYF. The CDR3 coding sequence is TGTGCCAGCAGCACAATCTCCTCCTACGAGCAGTACTTC.